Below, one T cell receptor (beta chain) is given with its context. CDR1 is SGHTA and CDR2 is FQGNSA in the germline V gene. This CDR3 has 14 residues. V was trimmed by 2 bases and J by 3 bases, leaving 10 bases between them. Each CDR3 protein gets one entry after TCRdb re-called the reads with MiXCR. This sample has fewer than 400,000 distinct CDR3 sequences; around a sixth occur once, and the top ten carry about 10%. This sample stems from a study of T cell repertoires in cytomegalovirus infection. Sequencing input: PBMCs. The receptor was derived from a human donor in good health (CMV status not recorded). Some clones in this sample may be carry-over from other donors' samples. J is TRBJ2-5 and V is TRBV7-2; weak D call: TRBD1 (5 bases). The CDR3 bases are TGTGCCAGCAGCTTATTTGGGGCGGAAGAGACCCAGTACTTC. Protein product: CASSLFGAEETQYF.